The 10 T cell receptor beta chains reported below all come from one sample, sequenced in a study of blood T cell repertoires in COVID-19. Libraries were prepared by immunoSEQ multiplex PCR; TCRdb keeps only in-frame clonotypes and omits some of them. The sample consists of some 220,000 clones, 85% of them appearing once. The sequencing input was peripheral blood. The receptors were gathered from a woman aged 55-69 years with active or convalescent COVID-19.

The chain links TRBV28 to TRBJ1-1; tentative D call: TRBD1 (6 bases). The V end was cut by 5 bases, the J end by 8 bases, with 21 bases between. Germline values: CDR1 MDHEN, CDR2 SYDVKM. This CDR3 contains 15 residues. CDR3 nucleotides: TGTGCCAGCAGTCCGATCCAACAGGGCTATTTAGAAGCTTTCTTT. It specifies CASSPIQQGYLEAFF.

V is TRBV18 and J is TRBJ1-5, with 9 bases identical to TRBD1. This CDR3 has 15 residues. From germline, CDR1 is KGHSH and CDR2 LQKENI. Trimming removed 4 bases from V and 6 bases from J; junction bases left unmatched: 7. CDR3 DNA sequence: TGTGCCAGCTCACAAACGGGACAGGGAATTCAGCCCCAGCATTTT. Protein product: CASSQTGQGIQPQHF.

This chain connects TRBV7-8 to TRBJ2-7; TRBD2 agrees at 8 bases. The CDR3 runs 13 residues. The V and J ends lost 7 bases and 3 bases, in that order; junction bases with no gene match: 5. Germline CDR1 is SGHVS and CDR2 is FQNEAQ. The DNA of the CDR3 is TGTGCCAGCACACGGGAGGGCTTCTACGAGCAGTACTTC. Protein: CASTREGFYEQYF.

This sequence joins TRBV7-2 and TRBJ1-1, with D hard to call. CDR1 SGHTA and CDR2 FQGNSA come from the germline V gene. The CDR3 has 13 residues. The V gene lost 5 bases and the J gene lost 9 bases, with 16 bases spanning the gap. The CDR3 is CASSPYAGWKAFF. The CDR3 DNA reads TGTGCCAGCAGCCCCTATGCGGGGTGGAAAGCTTTCTTT.

The CDR3 DNA reads as TGTGCCAGCAGCGTAGGAGGCGCGGGAGGGCTGGGCACAGATACGCAGTATTTT. It yields the protein CASSVGGAGGLGTDTQYF. This chain connects TRBV9 to TRBJ2-3; 9 bases agree with TRBD2. This CDR3 has 18 amino acids. Germline V gene sequence: CDR1 SGDLS, CDR2 YYNGEE. The V and J ends lost 0 bases and 1 base, in that order; junction bases with no gene match: 9.

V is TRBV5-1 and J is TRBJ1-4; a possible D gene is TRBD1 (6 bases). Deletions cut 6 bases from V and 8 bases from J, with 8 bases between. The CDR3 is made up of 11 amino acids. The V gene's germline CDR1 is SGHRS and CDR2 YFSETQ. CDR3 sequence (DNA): TGCGCCAGCAATGGGGGCGAAAAACTGTTTTTT. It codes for CASNGGEKLFF.

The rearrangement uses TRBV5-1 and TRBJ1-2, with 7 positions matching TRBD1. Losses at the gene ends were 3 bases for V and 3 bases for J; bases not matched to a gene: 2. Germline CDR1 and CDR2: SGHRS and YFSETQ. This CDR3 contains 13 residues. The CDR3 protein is CASSSTGDYGYTF. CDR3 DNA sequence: TGCGCCAGCAGCTCAACAGGGGACTATGGCTACACCTTC.

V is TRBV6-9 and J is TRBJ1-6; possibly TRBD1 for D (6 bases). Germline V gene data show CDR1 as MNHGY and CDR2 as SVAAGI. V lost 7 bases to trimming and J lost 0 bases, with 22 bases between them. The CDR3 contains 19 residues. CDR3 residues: CASTPDRKKISSYNSPLHF. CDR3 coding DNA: TGTGCCAGCACTCCCGACAGGAAGAAGATAAGCTCCTATAATTCACCCCTCCACTTT.

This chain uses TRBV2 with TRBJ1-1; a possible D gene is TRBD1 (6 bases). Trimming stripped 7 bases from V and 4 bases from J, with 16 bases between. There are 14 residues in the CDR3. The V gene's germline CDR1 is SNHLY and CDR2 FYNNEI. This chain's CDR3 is CASNSQGISTEAFF. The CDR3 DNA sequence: TGTGCCAGCAATTCACAGGGCATAAGCACTGAAGCTTTCTTT.

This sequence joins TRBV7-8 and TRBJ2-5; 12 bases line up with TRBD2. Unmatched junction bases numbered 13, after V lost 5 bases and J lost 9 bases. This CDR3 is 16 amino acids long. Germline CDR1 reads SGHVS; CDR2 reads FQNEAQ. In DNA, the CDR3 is TGTGCCAGCAGCCCGCTACATAGGACTAGCGGGACTGCCCAGTACTTC. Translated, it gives CASSPLHRTSGTAQYF.